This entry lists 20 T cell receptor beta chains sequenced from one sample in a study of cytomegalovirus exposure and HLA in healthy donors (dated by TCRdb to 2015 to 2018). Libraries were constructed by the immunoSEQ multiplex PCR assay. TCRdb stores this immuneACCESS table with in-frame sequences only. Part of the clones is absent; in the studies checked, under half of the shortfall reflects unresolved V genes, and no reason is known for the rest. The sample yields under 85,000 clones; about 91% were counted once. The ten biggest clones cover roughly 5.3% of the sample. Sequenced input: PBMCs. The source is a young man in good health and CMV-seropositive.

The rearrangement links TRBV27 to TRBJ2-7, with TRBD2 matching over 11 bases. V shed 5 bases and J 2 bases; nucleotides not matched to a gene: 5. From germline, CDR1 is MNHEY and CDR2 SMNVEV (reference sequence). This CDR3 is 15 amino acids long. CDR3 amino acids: CASSSTSGRPYEQYF. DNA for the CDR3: TGTGCCAGCAGTAGCACTAGCGGGAGACCCTACGAGCAGTACTTC.

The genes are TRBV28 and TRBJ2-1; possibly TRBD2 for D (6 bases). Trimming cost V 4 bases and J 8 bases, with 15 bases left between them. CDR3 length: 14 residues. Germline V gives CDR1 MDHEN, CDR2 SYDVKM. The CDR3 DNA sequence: TGTGCCAGCAGTTCCCGGGGCGGGGCAGATGAGCAGTTCTTC. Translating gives CASSSRGGADEQFF.

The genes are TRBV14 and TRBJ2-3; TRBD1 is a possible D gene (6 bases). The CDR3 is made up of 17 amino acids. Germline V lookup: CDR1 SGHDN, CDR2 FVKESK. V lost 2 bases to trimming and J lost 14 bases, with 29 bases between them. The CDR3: CASSQKERPLNRELGYF. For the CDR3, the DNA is TGTGCCAGCAGCCAAAAAGAGCGACCGCTAAACAGGGAATTAGGGTATTTT.

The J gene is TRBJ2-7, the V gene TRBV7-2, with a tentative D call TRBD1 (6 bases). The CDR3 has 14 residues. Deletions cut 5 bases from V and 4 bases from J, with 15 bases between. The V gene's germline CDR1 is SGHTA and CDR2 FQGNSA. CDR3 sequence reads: CASSDRQVWYEQYF. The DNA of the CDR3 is TGTGCCAGCAGCGACCGACAGGTGTGGTACGAGCAGTACTTC.

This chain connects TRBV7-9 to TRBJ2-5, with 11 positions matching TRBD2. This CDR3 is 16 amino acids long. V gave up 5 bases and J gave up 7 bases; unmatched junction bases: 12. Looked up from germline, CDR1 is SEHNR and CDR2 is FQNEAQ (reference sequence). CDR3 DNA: TGTGCCAGCAGCCTCACCGGGACTAGCGGTTTAGGGACCCAGTACTTC. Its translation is CASSLTGTSGLGTQYF.

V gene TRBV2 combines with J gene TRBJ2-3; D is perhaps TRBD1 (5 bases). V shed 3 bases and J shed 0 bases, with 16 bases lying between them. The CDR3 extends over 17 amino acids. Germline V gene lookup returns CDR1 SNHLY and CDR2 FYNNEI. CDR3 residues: CASSDPTGTDSTDTQYF. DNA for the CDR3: TGTGCCAGCAGTGACCCAACAGGAACCGATAGCACAGATACGCAGTATTTT.

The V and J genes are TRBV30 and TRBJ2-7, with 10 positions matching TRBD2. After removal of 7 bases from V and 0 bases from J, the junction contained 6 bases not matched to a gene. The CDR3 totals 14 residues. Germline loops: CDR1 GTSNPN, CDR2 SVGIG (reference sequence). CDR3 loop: CALATSGISYEQYF. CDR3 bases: TGTGCCTTGGCTACTAGCGGGATCTCCTACGAGCAGTACTTC.

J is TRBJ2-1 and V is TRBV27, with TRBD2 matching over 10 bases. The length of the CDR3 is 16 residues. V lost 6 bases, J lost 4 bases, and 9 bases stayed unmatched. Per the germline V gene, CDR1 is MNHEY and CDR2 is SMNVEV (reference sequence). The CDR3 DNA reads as TGTGCCAGCAGGTTTAGCGGGAGGATTCCTTACAATGAGCAGTTCTTC. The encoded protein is CASRFSGRIPYNEQFF.

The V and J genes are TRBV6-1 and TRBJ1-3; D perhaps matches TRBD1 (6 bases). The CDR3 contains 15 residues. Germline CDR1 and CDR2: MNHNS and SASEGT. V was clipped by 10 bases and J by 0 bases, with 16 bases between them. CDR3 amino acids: CATWGGANSGNTIYF. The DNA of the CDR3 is TGTGCCACCTGGGGGGGGGCCAACTCTGGAAACACCATATATTTT.

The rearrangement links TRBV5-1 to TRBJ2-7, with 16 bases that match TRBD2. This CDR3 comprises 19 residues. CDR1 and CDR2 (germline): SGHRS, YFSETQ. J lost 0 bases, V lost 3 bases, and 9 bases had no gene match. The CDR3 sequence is CASSSIGTSGRAGSYEQYF. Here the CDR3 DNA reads TGCGCCAGCAGCTCTATTGGGACTAGCGGGAGGGCAGGCTCCTACGAGCAGTACTTC.

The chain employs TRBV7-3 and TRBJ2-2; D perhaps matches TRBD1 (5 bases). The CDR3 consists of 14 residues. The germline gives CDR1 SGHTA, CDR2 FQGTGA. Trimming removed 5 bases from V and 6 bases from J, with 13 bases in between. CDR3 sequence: CASSPTAGSGELFF. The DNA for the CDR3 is TGTGCCAGCAGCCCAACAGCAGGGTCCGGGGAGCTGTTTTTT.

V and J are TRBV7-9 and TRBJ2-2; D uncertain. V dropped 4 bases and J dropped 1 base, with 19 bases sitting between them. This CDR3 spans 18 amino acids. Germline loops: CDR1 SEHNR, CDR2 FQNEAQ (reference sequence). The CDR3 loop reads CASSSPKRAPLNTGELFF. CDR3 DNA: TGTGCCAGCAGCTCCCCGAAGAGAGCTCCTTTGAACACCGGGGAGCTGTTTTTT.

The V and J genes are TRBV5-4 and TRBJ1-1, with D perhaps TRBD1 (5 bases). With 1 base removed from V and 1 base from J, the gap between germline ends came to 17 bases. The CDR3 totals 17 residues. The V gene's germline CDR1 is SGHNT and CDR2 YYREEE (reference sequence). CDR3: CASSLRGRVSRNTEAFF. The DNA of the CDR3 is TGTGCCAGCAGCTTGAGGGGCAGGGTATCAAGGAACACTGAAGCTTTCTTT.

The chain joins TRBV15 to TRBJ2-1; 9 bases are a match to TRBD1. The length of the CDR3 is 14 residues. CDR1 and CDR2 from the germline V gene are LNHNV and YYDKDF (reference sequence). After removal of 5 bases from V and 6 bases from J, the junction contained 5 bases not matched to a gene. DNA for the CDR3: TGTGCCACCAGCGGCCGGGACAGGGTCAATGAGCAGTTCTTC. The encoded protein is CATSGRDRVNEQFF.

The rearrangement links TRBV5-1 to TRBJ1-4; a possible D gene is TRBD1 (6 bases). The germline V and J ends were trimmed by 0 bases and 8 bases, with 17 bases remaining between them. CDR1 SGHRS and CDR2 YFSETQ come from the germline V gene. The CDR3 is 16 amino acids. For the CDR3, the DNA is TGCGCCAGCAGCTTGGGGCAGGGGTTCTGGGGCGAAAAACTGTTTTTT. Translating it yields CASSLGQGFWGEKLFF.

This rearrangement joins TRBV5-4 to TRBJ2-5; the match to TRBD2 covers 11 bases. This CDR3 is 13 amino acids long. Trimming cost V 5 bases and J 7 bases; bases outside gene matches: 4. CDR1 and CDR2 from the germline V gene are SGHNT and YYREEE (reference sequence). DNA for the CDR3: TGTGCCAGCAGGGAAGGGACTAGCGGGACCCAGTACTTC. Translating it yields CASREGTSGTQYF.

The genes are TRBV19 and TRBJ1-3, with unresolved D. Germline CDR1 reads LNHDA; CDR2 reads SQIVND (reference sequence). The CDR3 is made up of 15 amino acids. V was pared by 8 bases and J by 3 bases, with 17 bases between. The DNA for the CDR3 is TGTGCCAGTTCACGGAGAGGGTCGTATGGAAACACCATATATTTT. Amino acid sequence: CASSRRGSYGNTIYF.

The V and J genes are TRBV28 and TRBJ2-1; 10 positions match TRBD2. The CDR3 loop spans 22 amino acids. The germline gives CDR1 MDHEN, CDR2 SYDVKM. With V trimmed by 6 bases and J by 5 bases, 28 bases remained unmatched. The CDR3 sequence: CASRPPGLWASGSSVGHNEQFF. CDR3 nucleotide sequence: TGTGCCAGCAGACCACCCGGTCTTTGGGCTAGCGGGAGTTCTGTCGGCCACAATGAGCAGTTCTTC.

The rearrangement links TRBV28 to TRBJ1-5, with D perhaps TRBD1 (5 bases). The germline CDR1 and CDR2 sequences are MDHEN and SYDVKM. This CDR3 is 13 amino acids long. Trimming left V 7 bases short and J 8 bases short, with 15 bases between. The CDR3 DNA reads TGTGCCAGCATATCCATGTGGGGGGAGCCCCAGCATTTT. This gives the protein CASISMWGEPQHF.

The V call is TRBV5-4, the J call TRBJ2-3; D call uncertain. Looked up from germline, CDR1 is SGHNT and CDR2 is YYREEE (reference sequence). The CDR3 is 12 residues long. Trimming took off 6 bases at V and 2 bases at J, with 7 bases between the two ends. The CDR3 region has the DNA TGTGCCAGCACCCTAGACACAGATACGCAGTATTTT. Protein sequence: CASTLDTDTQYF.